These T cell receptor beta chains were read from a single sample in a study of blood T cell repertoires in COVID-19. TCRdb keeps only in-frame clones here, not all; method: immunoSEQ multiplex PCR. The table records tens of thousands of clones, roughly 73% of them present only once. Input material: peripheral blood. The receptors shown here come from a human donor in a cohort sampled during active COVID-19. Both conserved end residues are part of each CDR3. D genes are given only for firm matches. Where a row states a size, it is once, few, many or the class of an expanded clone; other rows omit it.

j_call	v_call	clone_size	d_call	cdr3_aa	cdr3_nt
TRBJ2-4	TRBV28	NA	NA	CASRPGLLAKNIQYF	TGTGCCAGCAGGCCGGGACTTCTAGCCAAAAACATTCAGTACTTC
TRBJ1-4	TRBV30	once	TRBD1	CAWTTGGGSEKLFF	TGTGCCTGGACAACTGGAGGGGGCTCGGAAAAACTGTTTTTT
TRBJ1-1	TRBV6-2/TRBV6-3	NA	NA	CASSYSRGSTEAFF	TGTGCCAGCAGTTACTCGCGGGGAAGCACTGAAGCTTTCTTT
TRBJ1-2	TRBV18	NA	NA	CASSPQRAGQSYGYTF	TGTGCCAGCTCACCACAGAGGGCAGGACAGTCTTATGGCTACACCTTC
TRBJ2-5	TRBV5-4	NA	NA	CASSSTQTGQETQYF	TGTGCCAGCAGCTCCACCCAAACAGGGCAAGAGACCCAGTACTTC
TRBJ2-3	TRBV5-1	NA	NA	CASTYSPQGTDTQYF	TGCGCCAGCACCTACAGCCCCCAAGGAACAGATACGCAGTATTTT
TRBJ2-5	TRBV18	NA	TRBD2	CASSSTSGGRETQYF	TGTGCCAGCTCATCTACTAGCGGGGGGCGAGAGACCCAGTACTTC
TRBJ2-7	TRBV29-1	NA	NA	CSVRDRNPSYEQYF	TGCAGCGTCCGAGACAGGAACCCTTCCTACGAGCAGTACTTC
TRBJ2-7	TRBV18	NA	NA	CASSSGQLSYEQYF	TGTGCCAGCTCATCCGGACAGCTCTCCTACGAGCAGTACTTC
TRBJ1-4	TRBV5-1	once	TRBD1	CASSATGTGDEKLFF	TGCGCCAGCAGCGCGACCGGGACAGGGGACGAAAAACTGTTTTTT
TRBJ2-1	TRBV30	NA	NA	CAWRIDRRGNEQFF	TGTGCCTGGAGGATCGATAGGAGGGGCAATGAGCAGTTCTTC
TRBJ2-1	TRBV3-1/TRBV3-2	NA	TRBD2	CASSQEMWRGEYNEQFF	TGTGCCAGCAGCCAAGAAATGTGGCGGGGGGAGTACAATGAGCAGTTCTTC
TRBJ2-3	TRBV11-2	NA	NA	CASSLIVLARSQYF	TGTGCCAGCAGCTTAATTGTACTAGCTCGGTCGCAGTATTTT
TRBJ2-7	TRBV7-9	few	TRBD1	CASSKGQPPYEQYF	TGTGCCAGCAGCAAGGGACAGCCCCCCTACGAGCAGTACTTC
TRBJ2-7	TRBV7-2	NA	TRBD2	CASSPLAGGSYEQYF	TGTGCCAGCAGCCCTCTAGCGGGGGGATCCTACGAGCAGTACTTC
TRBJ1-3	TRBV9	NA	TRBD1	CASSAGTGLPLSGNTIYF	TGTGCCAGCAGCGCCGGGACAGGACTACCCCTCTCTGGAAACACCATATATTTT
TRBJ2-2	TRBV5-4	few	NA	CASSAQGWVNTGELFF	TGTGCCAGCAGCGCTCAGGGGTGGGTGAACACCGGGGAGCTGTTTTTT
TRBJ2-7	TRBV6-6	NA	NA	CASSQNRPRGTGSYEQYF	TGTGCCAGCAGTCAGAATAGACCCCGCGGGACGGGATCCTACGAGCAGTACTTC
TRBJ1-2	TRBV28	NA	NA	CASSFVGGRGYTF	TGTGCCAGCAGTTTTGTGGGGGGACGTGGCTACACCTTC
TRBJ2-5	TRBV30	NA	NA	CAWSSPGKRETQYF	TGTGCCTGGAGTTCACCGGGAAAACGGGAGACCCAGTACTTC
TRBJ1-3	TRBV24-1	NA	NA	CATSRGVDTIYF	TGTGCCACCAGTCGAGGAGTGGACACCATATATTTT
TRBJ2-3	TRBV5-4	few	TRBD1	CASSPGTGKYTDTQYF	TGTGCCAGCAGCCCCGGGACAGGGAAATACACAGATACGCAGTATTTT
TRBJ1-5	TRBV9	NA	NA	CASSVRGGTEPQHF	TGTGCCAGCAGCGTAAGAGGGGGAACGGAGCCCCAGCATTTT
TRBJ2-7	TRBV18	NA	NA	CASSNGGTWNEQYF	TGTGCCAGCTCAAATGGGGGGACGTGGAACGAGCAGTACTTC
TRBJ2-1	TRBV4-3	once	TRBD2	CASSQPRQAGDEQFF	TGCGCCAGCAGCCAACCCCGGCAGGCGGGGGATGAGCAGTTCTTC
TRBJ2-7	TRBV7-9	once	NA	CASSKGAYEQYF	TGTGCCAGCAGTAAAGGGGCCTACGAGCAGTACTTC
TRBJ1-1	TRBV5-5	once	NA	CASSFSWRDTEAFF	TGTGCCAGCAGCTTTAGTTGGAGGGACACTGAAGCTTTCTTT
TRBJ2-7	TRBV29-1	NA	TRBD1	CSVDSGTGAYEQYF	TGCAGCGTTGACTCCGGGACAGGGGCCTACGAGCAGTACTTC
TRBJ2-7	TRBV3-1/TRBV3-2	few	NA	CASSQDLRGYYEQYF	TGTGCCAGCAGCCAAGATTTAAGGGGTTACTACGAGCAGTACTTC
TRBJ2-5	TRBV6-5	NA	TRBD1	CASSSTQGGVGTQYF	TGTGCCAGCAGTTCAACACAGGGGGGTGTTGGGACCCAGTACTTC
TRBJ2-3	TRBV7-9	NA	NA	CASSLGKQIQGRADTQYF	TGTGCCAGCAGCTTAGGGAAGCAGATACAGGGTAGGGCAGATACGCAGTATTTT
TRBJ2-7	TRBV13	NA	TRBD1	CASSRISPLQGSEQYF	TGTGCCAGCAGCCGTATTTCCCCGTTACAGGGGAGCGAGCAGTACTTC
TRBJ2-1	TRBV19	few	TRBD2	CASSIQGGYNEQFF	TGTGCCAGTAGTATACAGGGAGGGTACAATGAGCAGTTCTTC
TRBJ2-4	TRBV5-1	NA	TRBD2	CASRREGNIQYF	TGCGCCAGCAGGAGGGAGGGAAACATTCAGTACTTC
TRBJ1-1	TRBV10-3	NA	TRBD1	CAIRGQGAPEAFF	TGTGCCATCAGGGGTCAGGGGGCACCTGAAGCTTTCTTT
TRBJ1-1	TRBV5-6	NA	TRBD1	CASSFTGENTEAFF	TGTGCCAGCAGCTTTACAGGGGAAAACACTGAAGCTTTCTTT
TRBJ2-1	TRBV9	NA	TRBD2	CASSRRGGYNEQFF	TGTGCCAGCAGCCGCCGGGGGGGGTACAATGAGCAGTTCTTC
TRBJ2-7	TRBV4-2	NA	TRBD2	CASSQGMELAGGGMVQYF	TGTGCCAGCAGCCAAGGAATGGAACTAGCGGGGGGCGGTATGGTGCAGTACTTC
TRBJ2-7	TRBV2	NA	TRBD1	CASSRRGLYEQYF	TGTGCCAGCTCTCGCAGGGGGTTGTACGAGCAGTACTTC
TRBJ2-7	TRBV4-2	NA	NA	CASSQGSMGGGQTYEQYF	TGTGCCAGCAGCCAAGGGTCAATGGGCGGGGGCCAAACCTACGAGCAGTACTTC
TRBJ1-5	TRBV5-1	few	NA	CASSQGVAGQPQHF	TGCGCCAGCAGCCAAGGGGTGGCTGGCCAGCCCCAGCATTTT
TRBJ1-1	TRBV5-1	NA	NA	CASSLGRNTEAFF	TGCGCCAGCAGCTTGGGGAGGAACACTGAAGCTTTCTTT
TRBJ2-7	TRBV7-6	NA	TRBD2	CASSLGASGGSYEQYF	TGTGCCAGCAGCTTAGGAGCGAGCGGGGGATCTTACGAGCAGTACTTC
TRBJ1-4	TRBV18	NA	TRBD1	CASSQGQLATNEKLFF	TGTGCCAGCTCACAGGGACAGCTCGCAACTAATGAAAAACTGTTTTTT
TRBJ2-1	TRBV9	NA	TRBD2	CASSVAGGSSYNEQFF	TGTGCCAGCAGCGTAGCGGGCGGGAGCTCCTACAATGAGCAGTTCTTC
TRBJ1-2	TRBV25-1	NA	TRBD1	CASSASGTDPYGYTF	TGTGCCAGCAGTGCTTCCGGGACAGACCCCTATGGCTACACCTTC
TRBJ2-7	TRBV27	NA	TRBD1	CASRGQGVYEQYF	TGTGCCAGCAGGGGACAGGGGGTCTACGAGCAGTACTTC
TRBJ2-1	TRBV11-2	NA	TRBD2	CASSPPGLAIYNEQFF	TGTGCCAGCAGCCCGCCGGGACTAGCTATCTACAATGAGCAGTTCTTC
TRBJ2-7	TRBV9	once	NA	CASSYGGGTLEQYF	TGTGCCAGCAGTTACGGAGGCGGGACTCTCGAGCAGTACTTC
TRBJ1-3	TRBV5-5	NA	TRBD1	CASSPHRGGRNSGNTIYF	TGTGCCAGCAGCCCCCACAGGGGAGGCCGCAACTCTGGAAACACCATATATTTT
TRBJ2-2	TRBV5-4	few	NA	CASSLADAVTGELFF	TGTGCCAGCAGCTTGGCCGATGCAGTCACCGGGGAGCTGTTTTTT
TRBJ1-1	TRBV12-3/TRBV12-4	few	NA	CASIVRGGTEAFF	TGTGCCAGCATCGTCAGGGGCGGCACTGAAGCTTTCTTT
TRBJ2-7	TRBV5-1	NA	NA	CASSSTYEQYF	TGCGCCAGCAGCAGCACCTACGAGCAGTACTTC